This TCR beta chain was documented in a study of technical replicates of blood from several donors listed by TCRdb under 2017. Library construction relied on the immunoSEQ multiplex PCR assay. TCRdb stores this immuneACCESS table with in-frame sequences only. Part of the clones is absent; in the studies checked, under half of the shortfall reflects unresolved V genes, and no reason is known for the rest. This sample lists tens of thousands of clones; around nine tenths were detected once. The ten largest account for roughly 5.2% of the sample. With respect to this clone: Its specific antigen is unknown. No base quality values were provided; no much bigger clone lies one nucleotide off.

Clipping removes 6 bases from V and 6 bases from J, with 11 as the unmatched junction base count. The CDR3 goes from the cysteine to the phenylalanine over 14 residues. Kept here is only the CDR3 DNA, which spans 42 bases and is read in frame from base 1. In the germline V gene, CDR1 corresponds to MRHNA and CDR2 to SNTAGT. This receptor was obtained from a human donor in good health. Some clones in this sample may be carry-over from other donors' samples. This receptor chain uses TRBV6-4 and TRBJ2-7; TRBD2 matches 7 bases in the middle. Sequenced input: PBMCs. The CDR3: CASSSEAGVGEQYF. In nucleotides, the sequence is TGTGCCAGCAGCTCCGAGGCGGGGGTTGGCGAGCAGTACTTC.